One T cell receptor (beta chain) is described in this entry. This specimen comes from a study of control samples from healthy donors and cancer patients. TCRdb's copy holds only in-frame clones and misses some; the assay was immunoSEQ multiplex PCR. This table holds some 150,000 clones, around 90% found once. The sequenced material came from blood. This TCR derives from a man between 18 and 29 years old in good health.

The CDR3 loop is CASSKTEMNTEAFF. The CDR3 DNA reads as TGTGCCAGCAGTAAGACAGAGATGAACACTGAAGCTTTCTTT. The genes are TRBV2 and TRBJ1-1; TRBD1 is a possible D gene (5 bases). The germline CDR1 and CDR2 sequences are SNHLY and FYNNEI. CDR3 length: 14 residues. V lost 5 bases and J 0 bases, leaving 10 bases between the germline ends.